This passage covers 18 T cell receptor beta chains from one sample sequenced in a study of cytotoxic CD8 clonotypes in ibrutinib-treated CLL. This table comes from immunoSEQ multiplex PCR, and its TCRdb copy is limited to in-frame clones, with some not included. The data contain about 140,000 clones, over 75% of them seen just once; the ten biggest clones take up roughly 7.2%. The material was PBMCs, obtained after 36 months of ibrutinib treatment. These receptors were taken from a human donor with chronic lymphocytic leukemia.

A few counts support this clone. The chain carries TRBV7-3 and TRBJ2-1, with 7 bases identical to TRBD2. V was pared by 2 bases and J by 7 bases, with 5 bases of the junction left unmatched. Germline lookup yields CDR1 SGHTA and CDR2 FQGTGA. CDR3 length equals 14 residues. The CDR3 DNA sequence: TGTGCCAGCAGCTTAGGGGGAGGGGAGAATGAGCAGTTCTTC. Translated: CASSLGGGENEQFF.

V and J are TRBV5-1 and TRBJ2-3; the D gene is possibly TRBD2 (6 bases). This CDR3 has 13 residues. V was pared by 5 bases and J by 8 bases, with 15 bases between. Germline V gives CDR1 SGHRS, CDR2 YFSETQ. CDR3 amino acids: CASRVSVGGTQYF. The CDR3 coding sequence is TGCGCCAGCAGAGTTTCGGTCGGGGGTACGCAGTATTTT.

The chain is built from TRBV27 and TRBJ1-1; the D gene is possibly TRBD1 (6 bases). The CDR3 contains 14 residues. Deletions cut 6 bases from V and 4 bases from J, with 15 bases between. CDR1 MNHEY and CDR2 SMNVEV come from the germline V gene (reference sequence). The CDR3 loop reads CASRPRGRFTEAFF. The CDR3 coding sequence is TGTGCCAGCAGACCCAGGGGTCGGTTCACTGAAGCTTTCTTT.

The chain carries TRBV11-2 and TRBJ2-2, with D possibly TRBD2 on 5 matching bases. Trimming removed 6 bases at V and 1 base at J, with 15 bases between. The CDR3 extends over 16 amino acids. Germline CDR1 SGHAT, CDR2 FQNNGV. CDR3 sequence reads: CASSLSDFWNTGELFF. DNA of the CDR3: TGTGCCAGCAGTCTATCGGACTTCTGGAACACCGGGGAGCTGTTTTTT.

The chain combines TRBV7-3 with TRBJ2-2; D remains ambiguous. CDR3 size: 16 residues. Deletions cut 2 bases from V and 6 bases from J, with 16 bases between. Germline V CDR1 and CDR2: SGHTA, FQGTGA. CDR3 amino acids: CASSLGSSSTAGELFF. As DNA, the CDR3 is TGTGCCAGCAGCTTAGGTTCCTCCTCGACGGCCGGGGAGCTGTTTTTT.

The chain employs TRBV2 and TRBJ1-6, with 7 bases fitting TRBD1. The CDR3 consists of 15 residues. Trimming cost V 6 bases and J 10 bases; bases outside gene matches: 12. From germline, CDR1 is SNHLY and CDR2 FYNNEI. CDR3 in amino acids: CASSLPVTGESPLHF. CDR3 DNA sequence: TGTGCCAGCAGCCTACCTGTTACAGGGGAATCACCCCTCCACTTT.

The rearrangement uses TRBV7-9 and TRBJ2-5; D possibly corresponds to TRBD2 (5 bases). The CDR3 spans 14 residues. The germline V gene encodes CDR1 SEHNR and CDR2 FQNEAQ (reference sequence). Between the trimmed V and J ends, which lost 1 base and 4 bases, there was a span of 10 bases. CDR3 nucleotide sequence: TGTGCCAGCAGCTTAGTGGCGGGTATAGAGACCCAGTACTTC. Translation gives CASSLVAGIETQYF.

This chain connects TRBV29-1 to TRBJ1-1; possible D gene TRBD1, 5 bases. V lost 4 bases and J 0 bases, leaving 12 bases between the germline ends. CDR3 length: 14 amino acids. CDR1 and CDR2 (germline): SQVTM, ANQGSEA. The CDR3 region has the DNA TGCAGCGTTGCCTTGACAGACGTGAACACTGAAGCTTTCTTT. Its translation: CSVALTDVNTEAFF.

The chain couples TRBV18 to TRBJ1-1; no reliable D call. Trimming cost V 3 bases and J 0 bases, with 8 bases left between them. CDR1 is KGHSH, CDR2 LQKENI, per germline. The CDR3 spans 14 residues. The CDR3 nucleotides are TGTGCCAGCTCACCCCGGACGCTGAACACTGAAGCTTTCTTT. Translated: CASSPRTLNTEAFF.

This clone was seen once. This chain links TRBV7-3 with TRBJ2-3; D gene ambiguous. This CDR3 spans 15 amino acids. Germline CDR1 reads SGHTA; CDR2 reads FQGTGA. V shed 0 bases and J shed 0 bases, with 7 bases lying between them. Written as DNA, the CDR3 is TGTGCCAGCAGCTTAACAGGGATTAGCACAGATACGCAGTATTTT. Translation gives CASSLTGISTDTQYF.

The chain uses TRBV7-9 and TRBJ1-4; D remains unclear. Trimming removed 2 bases at V and 3 bases at J, with 10 bases between. The CDR3 is 15 residues long. Looked up from germline, CDR1 is SEHNR and CDR2 is FQNEAQ (reference sequence). DNA for the CDR3: TGTGCCAGCAGCTTACACGGAGTCGCTAATGAAAAACTGTTTTTT. It specifies CASSLHGVANEKLFF. The complete variable domain, with remaining parts taken from reference TRBV7-9 and TRBJ1-4, reads DTGVSQNPRHKITKRGQNVTFRCDPISEHNRLYWYRQTLGQGPEFLTYFQNEAQLEKSRLLSDRFSAERPKGSFSTLEIQRTEQGDSAMYLCASSLHGVANEKLFFGSGTQLSVL.

The CDR3 sequence: CASSWTSGNTGELFF. The CDR3 DNA is TGTGCCAGCAGCTGGACTAGCGGTAACACCGGGGAGCTGTTTTTT. The V and J genes are TRBV5-4 and TRBJ2-2, with TRBD2 identical over 10 bases. Germline CDR1 and CDR2: SGHNT and YYREEE (reference sequence). The CDR3 spans 15 residues. V trimming: 3 bases; J trimming: 2 bases; junction bases outside the gene matches: 1.

The chain combines TRBV7-3 with TRBJ2-1; no definite D call. The CDR3 loop spans 14 amino acids. Trimming left V 2 bases short and J 7 bases short, with 12 bases between. Germline assignment: CDR1 SGHTA and CDR2 FQGTGA. The DNA for the CDR3 is TGTGCCAGCAGCTTATACGGCAGCCAGAATGAGCAGTTCTTC. Encoded protein: CASSLYGSQNEQFF.

The J gene is TRBJ2-1, the V gene TRBV30, with TRBD2 matching 9 bases. CDR3 length: 17 amino acids. Looked up from germline, CDR1 is GTSNPN and CDR2 is SVGIG (reference sequence). With V trimmed by 3 bases and J by 1 base, 10 bases remained unmatched. The CDR3 DNA is TGTGCCTGGAGAAGCCCTCGTAGCGGGGGATCCTACAATGAGCAGTTCTTC. Translated, it gives CAWRSPRSGGSYNEQFF. Together with reference TRBV30 and TRBJ2-1, the CDR3 gives the full variable domain: SQTIHQWPATLVQPVGSPLSLECTVEGTSNPNLYWYRQAAGRGLQLLFYSVGIGQISSEVPQNLSASRPQDRQFILSSKKLLLSDSGFYLCAWRSPRSGGSYNEQFFGPGTRLTVL.

The chain recombines TRBV11-2 with TRBJ1-4; D is ambiguous. Deletions cut 3 bases from V and 8 bases from J, with 13 bases between. Germline-derived CDR1 and CDR2 are SGHAT and FQNNGV. The CDR3 totals 14 residues. CDR3 protein: CASSFTGLDEKLFF. The CDR3 nucleotides read TGTGCCAGCAGCTTTACTGGACTAGACGAAAAACTGTTTTTT.

This clone was detected only once. The chain is built from TRBV19 and TRBJ2-3, with 10 bases aligning to TRBD2. V was pared by 5 bases and J by 2 bases, with 7 bases of the junction left unmatched. CDR3 size: 16 residues. CDR1 and CDR2 (germline): LNHDA, SQIVND (reference sequence). The CDR3 sequence is CASSPGTSVLTDTQYF. In DNA form, the CDR3 reads TGTGCCAGTAGTCCTGGGACTAGCGTCCTCACAGATACGCAGTATTTT. The variable domain in full, completed from reference TRBV19 and TRBJ2-3, reads DGGITQSPKYLFRKEGQNVTLSCEQNLNHDAMYWYRQDPGQGLRLIYYSQIVNDFQKGDIAEGYSVSREKKESFPLTVTSAQKNPTAFYLCASSPGTSVLTDTQYFGPGTRLTVL.

V usage is TRBV11-2 and J usage is TRBJ2-4; D gene unclear. Between the trimmed V and J ends, which lost 7 bases and 7 bases, there was a span of 8 bases. The CDR3 consists of 11 residues. Germline V lookup: CDR1 SGHAT, CDR2 FQNNGV. CDR3 in amino acids: CASTNGNIQYF. CDR3 coding DNA: TGTGCCAGCACCAACGGGAACATTCAGTACTTC. Full variable domain (rest looked up from reference TRBV11-2 and TRBJ2-4): EAGVAQSPRYKIIEKRQSVAFWCNPISGHATLYWYQQILGQGPKLLIQFQNNGVVDDSQLPKDRFSAERLKGVDSTLKIQPAKLEDSAVYLCASTNGNIQYFGAGTRLSVL.

The chain uses TRBV30 and TRBJ1-1; D possibly corresponds to TRBD1 (5 bases). The CDR3 loop spans 12 amino acids. Trimming removed 3 bases from V and 11 bases from J, with 16 bases in between. Germline V lookup: CDR1 GTSNPN, CDR2 SVGIG (reference sequence). The CDR3 nucleotides read TGTGCCTGGAGCCGACCTACCGGGACGGCTTTCTTT. Its protein product is CAWSRPTGTAFF.